This is a list of T cell receptor beta chains from one sample in a study of T-cell reconstitution after alpha-beta-depleted transplantation in children. TCRdb re-called the PCR reads through MiXCR, storing one row per CDR3 protein. The data show about 470,000 distinct CDR3 sequences, about 40% seen once. The source was PBMCs, collected before TCRalphabeta/CD19-depleted stem cell transplant. The receptors originated from a girl aged 2 to 9 with aplastic anemia, due to receive a stem cell transplant. The CDR3 runs from the conserved cysteine through the conserved F or W. The D gene is left open where the match is weak. Only part of the rows carry a size: once, few, many, or a class if the clone is expanded.

abundance: -; j_gene: TRBJ2-3; d_gene: -; v_gene: TRBV27; CDR3nt: TGTGCCAGCAGCTTTGACAGGAGGACTTCTAGCACAGATACGCAGTATTTT; CDR3aa: CASSFDRRTSSTDTQYF
abundance: -; j_gene: TRBJ2-3; d_gene: TRBD2; v_gene: TRBV11-2; CDR3nt: TGTGCCAGCAGCTTAGGGGCAAGCGGGGGAATCAATACGCAGTATTTT; CDR3aa: CASSLGASGGINTQYF
abundance: few; j_gene: TRBJ1-1; d_gene: -; v_gene: TRBV18; CDR3nt: TGTGCCAGCTCACTCAGCGGGGGATCTGAAGCTTTCTTT; CDR3aa: CASSLSGGSEAFF
abundance: many; j_gene: TRBJ2-2; d_gene: -; v_gene: TRBV7-9; CDR3nt: TGTGCCAGCACAAAAACCGGGGAGCTGTTTTTT; CDR3aa: CASTKTGELFF
abundance: few; j_gene: TRBJ2-7; d_gene: -; v_gene: TRBV7-9; CDR3nt: TGTGCCAGCAGCTTAGCCGAATTCTCCTACGAGCAGTACTTC; CDR3aa: CASSLAEFSYEQYF
abundance: -; j_gene: TRBJ2-7; d_gene: -; v_gene: TRBV7-2; CDR3nt: TGTGCCTGCAGCGACCAGCCGGGGCCCTCCTACGAGCAGTACTTC; CDR3aa: CACSDQPGPSYEQYF
abundance: many; j_gene: TRBJ2-7; d_gene: -; v_gene: TRBV5-6; CDR3nt: TGTGCCAGCAGCACTTACGACAGGCCCTACGAGCAGTACTTC; CDR3aa: CASSTYDRPYEQYF
abundance: -; j_gene: TRBJ2-1; d_gene: -; v_gene: TRBV7-6; CDR3nt: TGTGCCAGCAGCCTAACTTTGCCGGAGGGCCGGTCCTACAATGAGCAGTTCTTC; CDR3aa: CASSLTLPEGRSYNEQFF
abundance: -; j_gene: TRBJ2-3; d_gene: TRBD1; v_gene: TRBV12-5; CDR3nt: TGTGCTAGTGGTTTGACCCGGTCGGGACAGGGGACCACAGATACGCAGTATTTT; CDR3aa: CASGLTRSGQGTTDTQYF
abundance: -; j_gene: TRBJ2-1; d_gene: TRBD2; v_gene: TRBV9; CDR3nt: TGTGCCAGCAGCGTAGGCCCTACTAGCGGGTCTCGCAATGAGCAGTTCTTC; CDR3aa: CASSVGPTSGSRNEQFF
abundance: few; j_gene: TRBJ2-1; d_gene: TRBD2; v_gene: TRBV20-1; CDR3nt: TGCAGTGCTTCGCTAGCGGAGAGCTACAATGAGCAGTTCTTC; CDR3aa: CSASLAESYNEQFF
abundance: -; j_gene: TRBJ2-7; d_gene: TRBD1; v_gene: TRBV10-3; CDR3nt: TGTGCCATCAGTGAGTCGAGGGACAGGGCCTACGAGCAGTACTTC; CDR3aa: CAISESRDRAYEQYF
abundance: many; j_gene: TRBJ1-4; d_gene: -; v_gene: TRBV6-1; CDR3nt: TGTGCCAGCAGGGAGACAACGAATGAAAAACTGTTTTTT; CDR3aa: CASRETTNEKLFF
abundance: many; j_gene: TRBJ1-1; d_gene: -; v_gene: TRBV5-6; CDR3nt: TGTGCCAGCAGCTCCCGGCGGAACACTGAAGCTTTCTTT; CDR3aa: CASSSRRNTEAFF
abundance: -; j_gene: TRBJ1-4; d_gene: -; v_gene: TRBV7-9; CDR3nt: TGTGCCAGCCTCCCGGGACCCAATAATGAAAAACTGTTTTTT; CDR3aa: CASLPGPNNEKLFF
abundance: few; j_gene: TRBJ2-3; d_gene: -; v_gene: TRBV3-1; CDR3nt: TGTGCCAGCAGCCAGCCCGGGCTAGCAACTGGTACGCAGTATTTT; CDR3aa: CASSQPGLATGTQYF
abundance: -; j_gene: TRBJ2-7; d_gene: -; v_gene: TRBV5-1; CDR3nt: TGCGCCAGCAGCTTGTCCCACCCCTCCTACGAGCAGTACTTC; CDR3aa: CASSLSHPSYEQYF
abundance: -; j_gene: TRBJ2-1; d_gene: TRBD2; v_gene: TRBV20-1; CDR3nt: TGCTGTGCTAGAGATCCGATAGGACTAGCGGGAGGGCGAGAGTTCTTC; CDR3aa: CCARDPIGLAGGREFF
abundance: few; j_gene: TRBJ1-1; d_gene: -; v_gene: TRBV6-1; CDR3nt: TGTGCCAGCAGTGAAGCGGGAGGAGAAACTGAAGCTTTCTTT; CDR3aa: CASSEAGGETEAFF
abundance: -; j_gene: TRBJ2-1; d_gene: -; v_gene: TRBV6-5; CDR3nt: TGTGCCAGCAGTTACTCCGCGAGCTCCTACAATGAGCAGTTCTTC; CDR3aa: CASSYSASSYNEQFF
abundance: -; j_gene: TRBJ2-5; d_gene: -; v_gene: TRBV10-3; CDR3nt: TGTGCCATCAGTGAGGGGATCCCCAAGAAAGAGATCCAGTACTTC; CDR3aa: CAISEGIPKKEIQYF
abundance: -; j_gene: TRBJ2-1; d_gene: -; v_gene: TRBV27; CDR3nt: TGTGCCAGCAGCCCTAGGGGAGGTAACAATGAGCAGTTCTTC; CDR3aa: CASSPRGGNNEQFF
abundance: many; j_gene: TRBJ2-2; d_gene: TRBD2; v_gene: TRBV5-1; CDR3nt: TGCGCCAGCAGCGGCGGGAGAGTTACCGGGGAGCTGTTTTTT; CDR3aa: CASSGGRVTGELFF
abundance: once; j_gene: TRBJ2-5; d_gene: TRBD2; v_gene: TRBV5-1; CDR3nt: TGCGCCAGCAGCTTGGATTTTCGGACTAGCGGGAGGGGAAAGACCCAGTACTTC; CDR3aa: CASSLDFRTSGRGKTQYF
abundance: many; j_gene: TRBJ2-3; d_gene: TRBD2; v_gene: TRBV25-1; CDR3nt: TGTGCCAGCAGTGAGGGCGGGAGCGGCACAGATACGCAGTATTTT; CDR3aa: CASSEGGSGTDTQYF
abundance: few; j_gene: TRBJ2-5; d_gene: TRBD2; v_gene: TRBV27; CDR3nt: TGTGCCAGCAGAAAGGCGCTAGCGGGGGAAGAGACCCAGTACTTC; CDR3aa: CASRKALAGEETQYF
abundance: -; j_gene: TRBJ2-4; d_gene: -; v_gene: TRBV6-4; CDR3nt: TGTGCCAGCAGTGACGGCGGCGGGATAGCGTCTAAAAACATTCAGTACTTT; CDR3aa: CASSDGGGIASKNIQYF
abundance: -; j_gene: TRBJ2-2; d_gene: -; v_gene: TRBV20-1; CDR3nt: TGCAGTGCTCGGACGTTAGGGGTCGACACCGGGGAGCTGTTTTTT; CDR3aa: CSARTLGVDTGELFF
abundance: few; j_gene: TRBJ2-6; d_gene: -; v_gene: TRBV6-1; CDR3nt: TGTGCCAGCAGTAGAGAGGCTGAATCTGGGGCCAACGTCCTGACTTTC; CDR3aa: CASSREAESGANVLTF
abundance: many; j_gene: TRBJ2-1; d_gene: -; v_gene: TRBV3-1; CDR3nt: TGTGCCAGCAGCACCCGGGGGAAGCGACAATCGAGGGAGCAGTTCTTC; CDR3aa: CASSTRGKRQSREQFF
abundance: -; j_gene: TRBJ2-7; d_gene: -; v_gene: TRBV28; CDR3nt: TGTGCCAGCCCGCGTGGGGGGGGCGACTACGAGCAGTACTTC; CDR3aa: CASPRGGGDYEQYF
abundance: many; j_gene: TRBJ1-3; d_gene: -; v_gene: TRBV9; CDR3nt: TGTGCCAGCAGCGATGACACATCTGGAAACACCATATATTTT; CDR3aa: CASSDDTSGNTIYF
abundance: -; j_gene: TRBJ2-3; d_gene: -; v_gene: TRBV12-3/TRBV12-4; CDR3nt: TGTGCCAGCAGTCTGACGGTTACAGGGACTAGCACAGATACGCAGTATTTT; CDR3aa: CASSLTVTGTSTDTQYF
abundance: -; j_gene: TRBJ2-7; d_gene: TRBD2; v_gene: TRBV10-2; CDR3nt: TGCGCCAGCAGAAATAAGGCCCGGCGACAGCGGGAGGGATCCTACGAGCAGTACTTC; CDR3aa: CASRNKARRQREGSYEQYF
abundance: -; j_gene: TRBJ2-7; d_gene: TRBD1; v_gene: TRBV29-1; CDR3nt: TGCAGCGTTGTATTGGACAGGGGACCCTACGAGCAGTACTTC; CDR3aa: CSVVLDRGPYEQYF
abundance: -; j_gene: TRBJ2-1; d_gene: -; v_gene: TRBV10-3; CDR3nt: TGTGCCATCAGTGACCCCCAGGTGGAAGCGACTGAGCAGTTCTTC; CDR3aa: CAISDPQVEATEQFF
abundance: many; j_gene: TRBJ1-1; d_gene: TRBD1; v_gene: TRBV5-1; CDR3nt: TGCGCCAGCAGCCTGGGAGGGACAGGGGGAACGGCTTTCTTT; CDR3aa: CASSLGGTGGTAFF
abundance: -; j_gene: TRBJ2-1; d_gene: -; v_gene: TRBV12-3/TRBV12-4; CDR3nt: TGTGCCAGCAGTTTCCGCAGCGGAGCCTACAATGAGCAGTTCTTC; CDR3aa: CASSFRSGAYNEQFF
abundance: many; j_gene: TRBJ1-5; d_gene: -; v_gene: TRBV20-1; CDR3nt: TGCAGTGCTAGAGATTTTTTCGGGACTTTGGGAGGGGGAGGGCAGCCCCAGCATTTT; CDR3aa: CSARDFFGTLGGGGQPQHF
abundance: few; j_gene: TRBJ2-7; d_gene: -; v_gene: TRBV5-1; CDR3nt: TGCGCCAGCAGCTTGATGGCAGGGACCTACGAGCAGTACTTC; CDR3aa: CASSLMAGTYEQYF
abundance: few; j_gene: TRBJ1-5; d_gene: TRBD1; v_gene: TRBV3-1; CDR3nt: TGTGCCAGCAGCCAAGGACAGGGACAACAGCCCCAGCATTTT; CDR3aa: CASSQGQGQQPQHF
abundance: -; j_gene: TRBJ2-7; d_gene: -; v_gene: TRBV29-1; CDR3nt: TGCAGCGTGGACCGACAGGGCCGTCCGGGGGGTCCCTACGAGCAGTACTTC; CDR3aa: CSVDRQGRPGGPYEQYF
abundance: -; j_gene: TRBJ1-2; d_gene: TRBD1; v_gene: TRBV6-5; CDR3nt: TGTGCCAGCAGTTATAGGACAGGGGGAAATGGCTACACCTTC; CDR3aa: CASSYRTGGNGYTF
abundance: -; j_gene: TRBJ2-3; d_gene: -; v_gene: TRBV4-1; CDR3nt: TGCGCCAGCAGCCAGGCAACGCGGAGGTCGACAGATACGCAGTATTTT; CDR3aa: CASSQATRRSTDTQYF
abundance: many; j_gene: TRBJ2-7; d_gene: TRBD2; v_gene: TRBV20-1; CDR3nt: TGCGCGGGACTAGCGGGAGGTCCTGACGAGCAGTACTTC; CDR3aa: CAGLAGGPDEQYF
abundance: -; j_gene: TRBJ2-1; d_gene: -; v_gene: TRBV5-6; CDR3nt: TGTGCCAGCAGCCGGTGGGGGCTAGCCATCAATGAGCAGTTCTTC; CDR3aa: CASSRWGLAINEQFF
abundance: -; j_gene: TRBJ2-3; d_gene: TRBD2; v_gene: TRBV5-1; CDR3nt: TGCGCCAGCAGCTCGGAGACTAGCGGGAGTTTTCTAGATACGCAGTATTTT; CDR3aa: CASSSETSGSFLDTQYF